The 8 T cell receptor beta chains given below trace back to one sample, sequenced in a study of regulatory T cells in long-lasting Graves disease. Building the TCR beta libraries relied on iRepertoire HTBI primers, and CDR3 regions underwent Arm-PCR. TCRdb ran MiXCR on the multiplex PCR reads and lists one entry per CDR3 protein. Altogether around 480,000 distinct CDR3 sequences are present, roughly 16% being singletons, with the ten largest covering less than 15%. The time point: newly diagnosed GD, antithyroid drugs for less than 3 months. TCR sequences were obtained from RNA taken from PBMCs. These data also featured in a second study, about T cells in Graves' hyperthyroidism and ophthalmopathy.

The input for sequencing was peripheral blood mononuclear cells (PBMCs), taken at new diagnosis, from a patient treated with antithyroid drugs. The receptor source for this set is a man aged 40-49 years with Graves disease.

At least ten counts were recorded for this clonotype. The chain uses TRBV28 and TRBJ2-1, with TRBD1 matching 7 bases. CDR1 and CDR2 (germline): MDHEN, SYDVKM. The CDR3 spans 16 residues. V lost 5 bases, J lost 4 bases, and 11 bases stayed unmatched. CDR3 loop: CASSLLGTAIYNEQFF. In DNA form, the CDR3 reads TGTGCCAGCAGTCTGCTGGGGACAGCCATTTACAATGAGCAGTTCTTC.

This clonotype was observed a handful of times. The V and J genes are TRBV13 and TRBJ2-7, with 8 bases identical to TRBD2. The CDR3 consists of 15 residues. V lost 5 bases and J lost 2; bases outside the gene matches: 8. From germline, CDR1 is PRHDT and CDR2 FYEKMQ (reference sequence). CDR3 sequence (DNA): TGTGCCAGCAGCCAAGCCCCTAGCGGGCCCTACGAGCAGTACTTC. Its protein is CASSQAPSGPYEQYF.

This clonotype has a handful of counts. V usage is TRBV4-1 and J usage is TRBJ2-7; 7 bases are a match to TRBD1. The CDR3 length is 14 residues. Losses at the gene ends were 3 bases for V and 4 bases for J; bases not matched to a gene: 6. Looked up from germline, CDR1 is MGHRA and CDR2 is YSYEKL. The CDR3 sequence is CASSHRQGGYEQYF. CDR3 bases: TGCGCCAGCAGCCATCGACAGGGTGGGTACGAGCAGTACTTC.

This clonotype has a count of ten or more. The gene calls are TRBV12-3 or TRBV12-4 and TRBJ2-1, with 9 bases aligning to TRBD2. V lost 6 bases, J lost 4 bases, and 7 bases stayed unmatched. The CDR3 has 15 residues. The CDR3 spells CASRGSGSPYNEQFF. In DNA form, the CDR3 reads TGTGCCAGCAGGGGTAGCGGGAGCCCTTACAATGAGCAGTTCTTC.

This chain connects TRBV6-2 or TRBV6-3 to TRBJ2-1, with 14 bases fitting TRBD2. After removal of 7 bases from V and 10 bases from J, the junction contained 12 bases not matched to a gene. Germline values: CDR1 MNHEY, CDR2 SVGEGT. CDR3 size: 16 residues. The CDR3 region is CASTPGTSGRLEEQFF. CDR3 DNA: TGTGCCAGCACTCCAGGGACTAGCGGGAGACTCGAGGAGCAGTTCTTC.

This clonotype has ten or more counts. The J gene is TRBJ2-7, the V gene TRBV27; the D call may be TRBD1 or TRBD2 (6 bases each). V lost 6 bases to trimming and J lost 5 bases, with 14 bases between them. The CDR3 length is 13 residues. Germline V gives CDR1 MNHEY, CDR2 SMNVEV (reference sequence). CDR3 nucleotides: TGTGCCAGCAGCCGTGGGGGGCCCCACGAGCAGTACTTC. Protein sequence: CASSRGGPHEQYF.

This clonotype was picked up many times. The V call is TRBV20-1, the J call TRBJ2-5; TRBD1 agrees at 8 bases. Germline values: CDR1 DFQATT, CDR2 SNEGSKA (reference sequence). The CDR3 has 14 amino acids. Trimming cost V 7 bases and J 2 bases; bases outside gene matches: 9. Here the CDR3 DNA reads TGCAGTGTTAGCGACAGGGGTAGTCAAGAGACCCAGTACTTC. It specifies CSVSDRGSQETQYF.

This clonotype has ten or more counts. The chain links TRBV11-2 to TRBJ2-1; no firm D call. CDR1 is SGHAT, CDR2 FQNNGV, per germline. V gave up 4 bases and J gave up 3 bases, with 10 bases separating them. This CDR3 is 14 amino acids long. The CDR3 nucleotides read TGTGCCAGCAGCTACCAACTCAGCTACAATGAGCAGTTCTTC. Amino acids: CASSYQLSYNEQFF.